Each of the 5 T cell receptor beta chains below was sequenced from the same sample in a study of neurological immune-mediated disorders. TCRdb itself ran the 5' RACE reads through MiXCR, one entry per CDR3 protein. The sample consists of 74,000 or so distinct CDR3 sequences, around 9.9% of them appearing once. The specimen was PBMCs. The origin of the receptors is a man aged 50-60 years in good health.

Many counts were recorded for this clonotype. The chain uses TRBV5-5 and TRBJ2-1; the match to TRBD2 covers 7 bases. The J segment lost 9 bases and the V segment lost 1 base, leaving 4 bases of the junction unmatched. The CDR3 sequence is 13 residues long. Germline CDR1 reads SGHKS; CDR2 reads YYEKEE (reference sequence). CDR3 nucleotides: TGTGCCAGCAGCTTGAGTTGGGGGGGTGAGCAGTTCTTC. This sequence encodes CASSLSWGGEQFF.

This clonotype was counted many times. The chain combines TRBV5-1 with TRBJ2-3; weak D call: TRBD2 (5 bases). The germline V and J ends were trimmed by 4 bases and 2 bases, with 17 bases remaining between them. This CDR3 has 16 residues. Germline V gene sequence: CDR1 SGHRS, CDR2 YFSETQ. The CDR3 spells CASSLEVQRNTDTQYF. The CDR3, as DNA: TGCGCCAGCAGCCTTGAGGTCCAGCGGAACACAGATACGCAGTATTTT.

In its sample, this clonotype was seen many times. V and J are TRBV6-2 or TRBV6-3 and TRBJ2-7; 9 bases map to TRBD2. J gave up 0 bases and V 4 bases, and 1 base lay outside the gene matches. This CDR3 region has 14 residues. In germline, CDR1 is MNHEY, CDR2 SVGEGT. CDR3 coding DNA: TGTGCCAGCAGTTTAGCGGGAGACTCCTACGAGCAGTACTTC. Encoded protein: CASSLAGDSYEQYF.

The V and J genes are TRBV28 and TRBJ1-6, with a tentative D call TRBD1 (5 bases). Between the trimmed V and J ends, which lost 8 bases and 5 bases, there was a span of 16 bases. CDR3 size: 15 residues. In germline, CDR1 is MDHEN, CDR2 SYDVKM. The CDR3 loop is CASLSGQGDNSPLHF. The CDR3, as DNA: TGTGCCAGCCTCTCGGGGCAGGGCGATAATTCACCCCTCCACTTT.

This clonotype has ten or more counts. The V and J genes are TRBV6-6 and TRBJ1-1, with D possibly TRBD1 on 5 matching bases. The CDR3 has 15 residues. The V gene's germline CDR1 is MNHNY and CDR2 SVGAGI (reference sequence). Trimming took off 0 bases at V and 4 bases at J, with 12 bases between the two ends. CDR3 sequence reads: CASSYSPGGGTEAFF. The CDR3 DNA reads as TGTGCCAGCAGTTACTCTCCCGGGGGAGGCACTGAAGCTTTCTTT.